This passage covers 19 T cell receptor beta chains from one sample sequenced in a study of T cell repertoires in cytomegalovirus infection. Via MiXCR, TCRdb re-called the reads, giving one row per CDR3 protein. The data contain hundreds of thousands of distinct CDR3 sequences, about 39% of them seen just once; the ten biggest clones take up about 39%. What these receptors recognize is not known. The sample was cultured PBMCs, taken from culture after CMV antigen stimulation. These receptors all stem from a human donor in good health (CMV status not recorded). Some clones in this sample may be carry-over from other donors' samples.

This clonotype was seen a handful of times. CDR3 coding DNA: TGTGCCAGCAGTGTCGACAGGGGAGTTTTCGGAAACACCATATATTTT. It is translated as CASSVDRGVFGNTIYF. V is TRBV6-5 and J is TRBJ1-3; 8 bases are shared with TRBD1. The germline V gene encodes CDR1 MNHEY and CDR2 SVGAGI. The CDR3 loop spans 16 amino acids. V was clipped by 5 bases and J by 4 bases; unmatched bases: 10.

This chain connects TRBV4-3 to TRBJ1-1, with a weak D call TRBD1 (5 bases). The CDR3 spans 14 residues. Germline CDR1 LGHNA, CDR2 YSLEER. The V and J ends lost 0 bases and 6 bases respectively, with 11 bases between them. In DNA form, the CDR3 reads TGCGCCAGCAGCCAAGAGGAGGGGATGGCTGAAGCTTTCTTT. Protein sequence: CASSQEEGMAEAFF.

CDR3 bases: TGTGCCAGCAGCCCTCAGTTGGGCAGAAAGACTAGCGAAGGCTCTGGGGCCAACGTCCTGACTTTC. Encoded protein: CASSPQLGRKTSEGSGANVLTF. The chain has TRBV7-6 and TRBJ2-6; 8 bases agree with TRBD2. The V and J ends lost 5 bases and 0 bases, in that order; junction bases with no gene match: 21. This CDR3 has 22 residues. Per germline, CDR1 SGHVS and CDR2 FNYEAQ. The variable domain in full, completed from reference TRBV7-6 and TRBJ2-6, reads GAGVSQSPRYKVTKRGQDVALRCDPISGHVSLYWYRQALGQGPEFLTYFNYEAQQDKSGLPNDRFSAERPEGSISTLTIQRTEQRDSAMYRCASSPQLGRKTSEGSGANVLTFGAGSRLTVL.

CDR3 residues: CSARISGGSYEQYF. The CDR3, as DNA: TGCAGTGCTAGGATCTCCGGCGGCTCCTACGAGCAGTACTTC. The rearrangement links TRBV20-1 to TRBJ2-7; unclear D gene. CDR1 and CDR2 (germline): DFQATT, SNEGSKA (reference sequence). There are 14 residues in the CDR3. The ends were cut back, 3 bases at V and 0 bases at J, with 12 bases in the middle.

This chain joins TRBV18 and TRBJ1-4, with D hard to call. The CDR3 length is 13 residues. Between the trimmed V and J ends, which lost 5 bases and 8 bases, there was a span of 12 bases. Germline V gives CDR1 KGHSH, CDR2 LQKENI. The CDR3 spells CASSAGFNEKLFF. The CDR3 nucleotides are TGTGCCAGCTCAGCTGGGTTTAACGAAAAACTGTTTTTT. The whole variable domain, filled in from reference TRBV18 and TRBJ1-4, reads NAGVMQNPRHLVRRRGQEARLRCSPMKGHSHVYWYRQLPEEGLKFMVYLQKENIIDESGMPKERFSAEFPKEGPSILRIQQVVRGDSAAYFCASSAGFNEKLFFGSGTQLSVL.

This clonotype was seen a few times. The J gene is TRBJ1-6, the V gene TRBV18, with 9 positions matching TRBD1. V lost 3 bases to trimming and J lost 7 bases; unmatched junction nucleotides: 7. From germline, CDR1 is KGHSH and CDR2 LQKENI. The CDR3 is made up of 16 amino acids. The CDR3 nucleotides are TGTGCCAGCTCACCGCCCGGGACAGGGAAAAATTCACCCCTCCACTTT. Residues: CASSPPGTGKNSPLHF.

The chain links TRBV7-6 to TRBJ2-5; tentative D call: TRBD2 (6 bases). Germline V gene lookup returns CDR1 SGHVS and CDR2 FNYEAQ. The CDR3 loop spans 14 amino acids. The V and J ends lost 6 bases and 4 bases respectively, with 15 bases between them. The CDR3 here is CASRPTGGVETQYF. CDR3 in DNA: TGTGCCAGCAGGCCAACCGGAGGGGTAGAGACCCAGTACTTC.

The DNA of the CDR3 is TGTGCCAGCAGCTTAGCTGGAGGCCAGCAGTTCTTC. This codes for CASSLAGGQQFF. V and J are TRBV11-2 and TRBJ2-1; D possibly corresponds to TRBD2 (5 bases). This CDR3 comprises 12 residues. CDR1 and CDR2 from the germline V gene are SGHAT and FQNNGV. The ends were cut back, 1 base at V and 11 bases at J, with 9 bases in the middle.

The rearrangement uses TRBV7-6 and TRBJ1-2; perhaps TRBD1 as D (6 bases). CDR3 length: 16 amino acids. The V end was cut by 5 bases, the J end by 0 bases, with 16 bases between. Germline loops: CDR1 SGHVS, CDR2 FNYEAQ. The CDR3, as DNA: TGTGCCAGCAGCCCCGCAACAGGGCCAACTAACTATGGCTACACCTTC. It yields the protein CASSPATGPTNYGYTF.

This chain links TRBV10-3 with TRBJ1-1; D is possibly TRBD1 (5 bases). CDR3 length: 12 amino acids. In germline, CDR1 is ENHRY, CDR2 SYGVKD. Trimming took off 5 bases at V and 6 bases at J, with 10 bases between the two ends. The CDR3 DNA reads TGTGCCATCAGTCACGAGGGGCCTGAAGCTTTCTTT. Its translation is CAISHEGPEAFF.

The chain is built from TRBV10-3 and TRBJ2-5; 10 nucleotides align to TRBD2. V was clipped by 0 bases and J by 4 bases; unmatched bases: 8. Germline lookup yields CDR1 ENHRY and CDR2 SYGVKD. The CDR3 extends over 17 amino acids. CDR3 sequence: CAISESPSGGGRETQYF. The CDR3 DNA is TGTGCCATCAGTGAGTCCCCAAGCGGGGGGGGCAGAGAGACCCAGTACTTC.

The chain couples TRBV4-1 to TRBJ2-1; 11 positions match TRBD1. The V gene end was trimmed by 4 bases and the J gene end by 7 bases; junction bases not matched to a gene: 12. CDR1 is MGHRA and CDR2 is YSYEKL in the germline V gene. This CDR3 has 17 amino acids. In DNA, the CDR3 is TGCGCCAGCAGCCTACGGATACCGGGACAGGGGGGTAATGAGCAGTTCTTC. It is translated as CASSLRIPGQGGNEQFF.

A few counts support this clonotype. At one boundary the junction diverges from the germline segment, which might be a read error. The rearrangement links TRBV7-2 to TRBJ2-5; 12 nucleotides agree with TRBD2. The CDR3 is 14 amino acids. CDR1 and CDR2 from the germline V gene are SGHTA and FQGNSA. This CDR3 reads CASTTGLAGPGFDF. The CDR3 DNA sequence: TGTGCCAGCACTACAGGACTAGCGGGGCCTGGGTTCGACTTC.

This clonotype was found a few times. This chain joins TRBV7-2 and TRBJ1-2; TRBD1 might be the D (6 bases). Germline CDR1 reads SGHTA; CDR2 reads FQGNSA. The CDR3 covers 13 residues. Trimming cost V 6 bases and J 6 bases, with 14 bases left between them. This CDR3 is CASRVTGTDGYTF. The CDR3 coding sequence is TGTGCCAGCAGAGTCACAGGGACGGATGGCTACACCTTC.

V gene TRBV4-1 combines with J gene TRBJ1-1, with a possible D match to TRBD1 (5 bases). There are 12 residues in the CDR3. CDR1 MGHRA and CDR2 YSYEKL come from the germline V gene. Trimming left V 5 bases short and J 8 bases short, with 12 bases between. In nucleotides, the CDR3 is TGCGCCAGCAGCGCGACAGAATACGAAGCTTTCTTT. Amino acids: CASSATEYEAFF.

V gene TRBV6-6 combines with J gene TRBJ1-5; 7 bases line up with TRBD1. CDR3 size: 16 residues. CDR1 and CDR2 from the germline V gene are MNHNY and SVGAGI (reference sequence). V trimming: 6 bases; J trimming: 1 base; junction bases outside the gene matches: 9. CDR3 nucleotides: TGTGCCAGCAGCCTAAAGACAGGGTACAGCAATCAGCCCCAGCATTTT. Amino acids: CASSLKTGYSNQPQHF.

This chain connects TRBV19 to TRBJ1-5, with 8 bases lining up with TRBD1. The CDR3 sequence is 16 residues long. J lost 5 bases, V lost 3 bases, and 9 bases had no gene match. Germline CDR1 LNHDA, CDR2 SQIVND (reference sequence). CDR3 loop: CASSIIGQGLDQPQHF. The CDR3 region has the DNA TGTGCCAGTAGTATCATCGGACAGGGTCTCGATCAGCCCCAGCATTTT.

The chain carries TRBV7-9 and TRBJ2-1; 9 nucleotides align to TRBD1. The length of the CDR3 is 15 residues. The germline CDR1 and CDR2 sequences are SEHNR and FQNEAQ (reference sequence). V shed 5 bases, J shed 6 bases, and the junction held 8 bases outside the gene matches. The CDR3 spells CASSPPGTGINEQFF. The CDR3 nucleotides are TGTGCCAGCAGCCCCCCGGGGACAGGGATCAATGAGCAGTTCTTC. The full variable domain, in which reference TRBV7-9 and TRBJ2-1 provide the parts outside the CDR3, is DTGVSQNPRHKITKRGQNVTFRCDPISEHNRLYWYRQTLGQGPEFLTYFQNEAQLEKSRLLSDRFSAERPKGSFSTLEIQRTEQGDSAMYLCASSPPGTGINEQFFGPGTRLTVL.

This chain joins TRBV7-8 and TRBJ1-1; D remains ambiguous. The germline gives CDR1 SGHVS, CDR2 FQNEAQ. The CDR3 is 13 amino acids. Between the trimmed V and J ends, which lost 6 bases and 1 base, there was a span of 9 bases. The CDR3: CASRYGPNTEAFF. CDR3 in DNA: TGTGCCAGCAGATATGGGCCGAACACTGAAGCTTTCTTT.